These 4 T cell receptor beta chains came from one sample sequenced in a study of cytomegalovirus exposure and HLA in healthy donors (dated 2017 in TCRdb). Receptors were amplified or captured by the immunoSEQ multiplex PCR assay. A mixture of 60 forward primers for TCR Vbeta segments and 13 reverse primers for TCR Jbeta segments was used in the multiplex PCR. TCRdb took this table from immuneACCESS and kept in-frame rearrangements with V and J called. Such tables lack part of the clones; where checked against another copy, unresolved V genes explain under half of the gap, and the rest is unexplained. For this sample there are some 160,000 clones; almost 80% appear just once. The ten largest make up more than 1.4% of the sample. Sequenced sample: PBMCs. All receptors come from a male donor in good health and CMV-seronegative.

This clone has only one observation. The chain is built from TRBV2 and TRBJ2-7; 7 bases fit TRBD1. V lost 7 bases to trimming and J lost 0 bases; unmatched junction nucleotides: 6. CDR1 is SNHLY, CDR2 FYNNEI, per germline. The CDR3 extends over 14 amino acids. The CDR3 spells CASKRTGNSYEQYF. As DNA, the CDR3 is TGTGCCAGCAAGAGGACAGGTAACTCCTACGAGCAGTACTTC.

The rearrangement joins TRBV28 to TRBJ1-2; the match to TRBD1 covers 9 bases. Per germline, CDR1 MDHEN and CDR2 SYDVKM. The CDR3 extends over 16 amino acids. V lost 5 bases to trimming and J lost 1 base; unmatched junction nucleotides: 8. CDR3 sequence (DNA): TGTGCCAGCAGTGGTACAGGGGGCGACGGTAACTATGGCTACACCTTC. This encodes CASSGTGGDGNYGYTF.

The rearrangement uses TRBV27 and TRBJ2-3; TRBD2 agrees at 10 bases. The CDR3 covers 16 residues. V lost 3 bases and J lost 1; bases outside the gene matches: 4. Germline V gives CDR1 MNHEY, CDR2 SMNVEV (reference sequence). DNA of the CDR3: TGTGCCAGCAGTTTCCTAGGGACTAGCGGCACAGATACGCAGTATTTT. Its translation: CASSFLGTSGTDTQYF.

The genes are TRBV19 and TRBJ2-1; 10 nucleotides agree with TRBD2. The germline V gene encodes CDR1 LNHDA and CDR2 SQIVND (reference sequence). The CDR3 is 16 amino acids. J gave up 0 bases and V 6 bases, and 5 bases lay outside the gene matches. The CDR3 loop is CASRARLAGSYNEQFF. As DNA, the CDR3 is TGTGCCAGTAGGGCAAGACTAGCGGGCTCCTACAATGAGCAGTTCTTC.